The 2 T cell receptor beta chains below come from one sample, sequenced in a study of spatial heterogeneity in lung cancer. In TCRdb, the 5' RACE reads were re-called with MiXCR into one record per CDR3 protein. This sample carries over 85,000 distinct CDR3 sequences, roughly a fifth of them seen once, and the ten largest clones take less than 25%. This sample's time point: blood at routine non-recurrence follow-up after resection. Sequenced here: PBMCs, sampled at follow-up. All receptors come from a male donor with early-stage non-small cell lung cancer.

The chain uses TRBV24-1 and TRBJ2-3, with 7 nucleotides matching TRBD2. Germline trimming cut 5 bases from V and 4 bases from J; bases unmatched to any gene: 5. CDR1 and CDR2 (germline): KGHDR, SFDVKD. The CDR3 loop spans 14 amino acids. The CDR3 nucleotides read TGTGCCACCAGTGCTAGCGGTTTTGCAGATACGCAGTATTTT. This sequence encodes CATSASGFADTQYF.

This chain connects TRBV9 to TRBJ2-5; no clear D. Germline values: CDR1 SGDLS, CDR2 YYNGEE. Deletions cut 1 base from V and 3 bases from J, with 16 bases between. The CDR3 sequence is 16 residues long. In DNA form, the CDR3 reads TGTGCCAGCAGCGTATCGGCAGGCAACAGAGAAGAGACCCAGTACTTC. Protein product: CASSVSAGNREETQYF. The whole variable domain, filled in from reference TRBV9 and TRBJ2-5, reads DSGVTQTPKHLITATGQRVTLRCSPRSGDLSVYWYQQSLDQGLQFLIQYYNGEERAKGNILERFSAQQFPDLHSELNLSSLELGDSALYFCASSVSAGNREETQYFGPGTRLLVL.